Listed here are 6 T cell receptor beta chains from one sample, sequenced in a study of identical twins. TCRdb re-called the 5' RACE reads through MiXCR, storing one row per CDR3 protein. Among 1.5 million to 2 million distinct CDR3 sequences, under 35% were seen once, and the ten largest hold over 0.25%. Sequencing was done on a sample of cord blood. All receptors derive from a newborn girl in good health.

The chain carries TRBV11-3 and TRBJ2-1, with D possibly TRBD2 on 5 matching bases. CDR1 is SGHNT and CDR2 is YENEEA in the germline V gene. The CDR3 length is 16 residues. The V and J ends lost 4 bases and 3 bases respectively, with 16 bases between them. CDR3 DNA sequence: TGTGCCAGCAGCTGCACTCATGGAGGCCTCTACAATGAGCAGTTCTTC. Translation gives CASSCTHGGLYNEQFF.

To note about this clonotype: One end of the junction does not line up with germline, which may come from a read error. V and J are TRBV9 and TRBJ2-3; D is unresolved. In germline, CDR1 is SGDLS, CDR2 YYNGEE. CDR3 length equals 12 residues. Here the CDR3 DNA reads TGTGCCAGCAGCACAGTAGGAGATACGCTGTATTTT. Translation gives CASSTVGDTLYF. The complete variable domain, with remaining parts taken from reference TRBV9 and TRBJ2-3, reads DSGVTQTPKHLITATGQRVTLRCSPRSGDLSVYWYQQSLDQGLQFLIQYYNGEERAKGNILERFSAQQFPDLHSELNLSSLELGDSALYFCASSTVGDTLYFGPGTRLTVL.

This clonotype was picked up a small number of times. CDR3 amino acids: CASSLGVYRSSYNEQFF. The CDR3 bases are TGTGCCAGCAGTTTAGGGGTCTACAGGAGCTCCTACAATGAGCAGTTCTTC. The chain links TRBV28 to TRBJ2-1, with D possibly matching TRBD1 (5 bases). The V end was cut by 2 bases, the J end by 0 bases, with 14 bases between. The CDR3 is made up of 17 amino acids. Looked up from germline, CDR1 is MDHEN and CDR2 is SYDVKM.

The chain is built from TRBV7-2 and TRBJ2-1; TRBD2 matches 10 bases. The CDR3 loop spans 15 amino acids. V lost 6 bases, J lost 6 bases, and 8 bases stayed unmatched. CDR1 is SGHTA, CDR2 FQGNSA, per germline. The CDR3 nucleotides are TGTGCCAGCAGTCTCGAGCGGGGGGGCCTCAATGAGCAGTTCTTC. Its translation is CASSLERGGLNEQFF.

Only a few counts were recorded for this clonotype. The chain carries TRBV6-6 and TRBJ1-2, with 10 nucleotides matching TRBD1. The CDR3 is made up of 16 amino acids. The V segment lost 0 bases and the J segment 6 bases; nucleotides outside the gene matches: 7. Germline CDR1 reads MNHNY; CDR2 reads SVGAGI (reference sequence). This CDR3 is CASSYSRDRGLDGYTF. CDR3 DNA: TGTGCCAGCAGTTACTCCCGGGACAGGGGCTTAGATGGCTACACCTTC.

This clonotype has just a few counts. The V and J genes are TRBV7-9 and TRBJ1-2; D gene uncertain. CDR3 size: 13 residues. V dropped 4 bases and J dropped 6 bases, with 12 bases sitting between them. Per the germline V gene, CDR1 is SEHNR and CDR2 is FQNEAQ (reference sequence). CDR3 region: CASSSRAADGYTF. CDR3 coding DNA: TGTGCCAGCAGCTCCCGGGCGGCGGATGGCTACACCTTC. Full variable domain (outside the CDR3, taken from reference TRBV7-9 and TRBJ1-2): DTGVSQNPRHKITKRGQNVTFRCDPISEHNRLYWYRQTLGQGPEFLTYFQNEAQLEKSRLLSDRFSAERPKGSFSTLEIQRTEQGDSAMYLCASSSRAADGYTFGSGTRLTVV.